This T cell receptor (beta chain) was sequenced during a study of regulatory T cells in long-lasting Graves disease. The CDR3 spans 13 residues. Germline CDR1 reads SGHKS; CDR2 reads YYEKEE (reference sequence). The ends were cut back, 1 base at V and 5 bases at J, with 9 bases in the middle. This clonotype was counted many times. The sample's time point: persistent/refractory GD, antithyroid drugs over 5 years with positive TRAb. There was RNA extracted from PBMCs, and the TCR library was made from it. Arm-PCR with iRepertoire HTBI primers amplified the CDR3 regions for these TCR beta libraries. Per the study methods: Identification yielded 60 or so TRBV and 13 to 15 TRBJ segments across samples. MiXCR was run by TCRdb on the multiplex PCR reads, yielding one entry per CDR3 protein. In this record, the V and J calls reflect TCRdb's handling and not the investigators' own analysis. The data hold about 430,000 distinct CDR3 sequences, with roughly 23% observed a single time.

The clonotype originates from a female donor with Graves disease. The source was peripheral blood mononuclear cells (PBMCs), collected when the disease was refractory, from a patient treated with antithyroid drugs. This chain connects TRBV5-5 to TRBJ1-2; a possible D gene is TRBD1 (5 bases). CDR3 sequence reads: CASSLSEGYGYTF. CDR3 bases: TGTGCCAGCAGCTTGTCCGAGGGGTATGGCTACACCTTC.